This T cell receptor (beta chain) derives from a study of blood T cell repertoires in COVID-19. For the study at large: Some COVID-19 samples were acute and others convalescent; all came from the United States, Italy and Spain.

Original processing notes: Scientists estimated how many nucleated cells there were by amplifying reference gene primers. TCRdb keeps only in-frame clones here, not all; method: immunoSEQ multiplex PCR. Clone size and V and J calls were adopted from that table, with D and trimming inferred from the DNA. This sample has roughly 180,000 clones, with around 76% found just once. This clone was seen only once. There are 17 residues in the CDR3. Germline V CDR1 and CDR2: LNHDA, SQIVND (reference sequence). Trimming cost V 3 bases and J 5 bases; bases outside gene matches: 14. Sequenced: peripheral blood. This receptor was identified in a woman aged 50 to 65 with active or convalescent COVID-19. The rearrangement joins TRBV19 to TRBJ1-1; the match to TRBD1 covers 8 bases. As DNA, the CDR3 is TGTGCCAGTAGTATCCGATCGGCAGGGGGCGCGGGGACTGAAGCTTTCTTT. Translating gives CASSIRSAGGAGTEAFF.